The 20 T cell receptor beta chains below come from one sample, sequenced in a study of T cells in Graves' hyperthyroidism and ophthalmopathy. It was RNA transcripts that yielded the amplified TCR beta CDR3 regions. First-round RT-PCR targeting the TCR CDR3 was performed with the HTBI primer set. TCRdb passed the multiplex PCR reads through MiXCR, listing each CDR3 protein once. The sample shows 540,000 or so distinct CDR3 sequences, roughly 14% of them seen only once. The sample comprised blood. These receptor sequences come from a woman in her twenties or thirties with Graves' hyperthyroidism.

This clonotype was seen at least ten times. The chain recombines TRBV7-2 with TRBJ2-7; D call uncertain. CDR3 size: 15 residues. V gave up 5 bases and J gave up 0 bases, with 14 bases separating them. Germline CDR1 SGHTA, CDR2 FQGNSA. CDR3 in amino acids: CASSPWGSSSYEQYF. The CDR3 bases are TGTGCCAGCAGCCCGTGGGGTTCCAGCTCCTACGAGCAGTACTTC.

This rearrangement joins TRBV24-1 to TRBJ2-1; D gene uncertain. V lost 1 base to trimming and J lost 0 bases, with 9 bases between them. The CDR3 extends over 16 amino acids. Looked up from germline, CDR1 is KGHDR and CDR2 is SFDVKD. The CDR3 DNA follows: TGTGCCACCAGTGATTTCGGACCCGGCTCCTACAATGAGCAGTTCTTC. As protein: CATSDFGPGSYNEQFF.

The chain combines TRBV29-1 with TRBJ2-7; D remains ambiguous. Germline assignment: CDR1 SQVTM and CDR2 ANQGSEA. Trimming pared 4 bases from V and 4 bases from J, leaving 11 bases between. This CDR3 region has 12 residues. The CDR3 DNA reads as TGCAGCGTTGGATCACAGACATACGAGCAGTACTTC. This encodes CSVGSQTYEQYF.

This clonotype was seen ten or more times. This chain uses TRBV7-2 with TRBJ2-3; 10 bases are a match to TRBD2. The V and J ends lost 7 bases and 0 bases, in that order; junction bases with no gene match: 4. CDR1 SGHTA and CDR2 FQGNSA come from the germline V gene. The CDR3 sequence is 15 residues long. CDR3 amino acids: CASTQGLASTDTQYF. CDR3 bases: TGTGCCAGCACCCAGGGACTAGCGAGCACAGATACGCAGTATTTT.

This clonotype has a count of ten or more. CDR3 DNA sequence: TGCAGTGCTCGACTAGCGGGACCCCTCTCCTACGAGCAGTACTTC. This translates into CSARLAGPLSYEQYF. The chain combines TRBV20-1 with TRBJ2-7, with 11 bases fitting TRBD2. Germline V lookup: CDR1 DFQATT, CDR2 SNEGSKA (reference sequence). The trim removed 5 bases at V and 0 bases at J, leaving 6 bases unmatched. The CDR3 extends over 15 amino acids.

To note about this clonotype: A much larger clone lies a single base off, so this may be a read error. The chain couples TRBV28 to TRBJ2-2; tentatively, D is TRBD2 (6 bases). Germline V gene data show CDR1 as MDHEN and CDR2 as SYDVKM. The CDR3 spans 15 residues. This chain's CDR3 is CASRRPGLNTGELSF. The CDR3 bases are TGTGCCAGCAGGCGACCGGGACTTAACACCGGGGAGCTGTCTTTT.

This clonotype came up many times. This chain uses TRBV11-2 with TRBJ2-2; D not resolved. Trimming shortened V by 3 bases and J by 5 bases, and 7 bases separated the two germline ends. Germline V lookup: CDR1 SGHAT, CDR2 FQNNGV. This CDR3 comprises 13 residues. DNA for the CDR3: TGTGCCAGCAGCTTTGATGAGACCGGGGAGCTGTTTTTT. Its protein is CASSFDETGELFF. Full variable domain (remainder filled in from reference TRBV11-2 and TRBJ2-2): EAGVAQSPRYKIIEKRQSVAFWCNPISGHATLYWYQQILGQGPKLLIQFQNNGVVDDSQLPKDRFSAERLKGVDSTLKIQPAKLEDSAVYLCASSFDETGELFFGEGSRLTVL.

The V gene is TRBV7-2, the J gene TRBJ2-7; the match to TRBD2 covers 13 bases. In germline, CDR1 is SGHTA, CDR2 FQGNSA. V lost 5 bases and J lost 2; bases outside the gene matches: 6. CDR3 size: 16 residues. For the CDR3, the DNA is TGTGCCAGCAGCAGGACTAGCGGGAGCGCTACCTACGAGCAGTACTTC. This translates into CASSRTSGSATYEQYF.

This clonotype was seen a handful of times. J is TRBJ1-1 and V is TRBV15, with D possibly TRBD1 on 6 matching bases. Trimming cost V 0 bases and J 3 bases, with 11 bases left between them. Germline lookup yields CDR1 LNHNV and CDR2 YYDKDF (reference sequence). The CDR3 runs to 15 residues. CDR3 sequence reads: CATSRDMGGYTEAFF. CDR3 sequence (DNA): TGTGCCACCAGCAGAGATATGGGGGGCTACACTGAAGCTTTCTTT.

J is TRBJ1-5 and V is TRBV6-1, with a tentative D call TRBD1 (5 bases). Per the germline V gene, CDR1 is MNHNS and CDR2 is SASEGT. The CDR3 spans 15 residues. Trimming shortened V by 0 bases and J by 4 bases, and 10 bases separated the two germline ends. CDR3 sequence reads: CASSEALGGNQPQHF. In DNA form, the CDR3 reads TGTGCCAGCAGTGAAGCGTTGGGGGGGAATCAGCCCCAGCATTTT.

This clonotype occurred many times. The chain employs TRBV11-2 and TRBJ1-1; D ambiguous. The V gene's germline CDR1 is SGHAT and CDR2 FQNNGV. This CDR3 contains 15 residues. Trimming took off 5 bases at V and 1 base at J, with 14 bases between the two ends. The chain's CDR3 is CASSNSGFGNTEAFF. CDR3 DNA sequence: TGTGCCAGCAGCAACTCGGGATTTGGGAACACTGAAGCTTTCTTT.

At least ten counts were recorded for this clonotype. This chain joins TRBV2 and TRBJ2-1; TRBD2 aligns across 10 bases. The CDR3 spans 17 residues. In germline, CDR1 is SNHLY, CDR2 FYNNEI. V was pared by 1 base and J by 2 bases, with 5 bases of the junction left unmatched. CDR3 sequence (DNA): TGTGCCAGCAGTGAAGTGGAACTAGCGGGGCCCTACAATGAGCAGTTCTTC. Its protein product is CASSEVELAGPYNEQFF. Using reference TRBV2 and TRBJ2-1 for the parts outside the CDR3, the full variable domain is EPEVTQTPSHQVTQMGQEVILRCVPISNHLYFYWYRQILGQKVEFLVSFYNNEISEKSEIFDDQFSVERPDGSNFTLKIRSTKLEDSAMYFCASSEVELAGPYNEQFFGPGTRLTVL.

The chain has TRBV6-2 or TRBV6-3 and TRBJ2-5; D perhaps matches TRBD2 (6 bases). CDR1 and CDR2 (germline): MNHEY, SVGEGT. The V end was cut by 6 bases, the J end by 5 bases, with 13 bases between. The CDR3 is made up of 13 amino acids. DNA for the CDR3: TGTGCCAGCAGCAGACTAGGGGTGGAGACCCAGTACTTC. Protein: CASSRLGVETQYF.

The chain carries TRBV5-1 and TRBJ1-1; 9 nucleotides align to TRBD1. CDR1 and CDR2 from the germline V gene are SGHRS and YFSETQ. After removal of 5 bases from V and 4 bases from J, the junction contained 3 bases not matched to a gene. This CDR3 region has 13 residues. Written as DNA, the CDR3 is TGCGCCAGCAGGGGACAGGGCTCCACTGAAGCTTTCTTT. Amino acids: CASRGQGSTEAFF.

As concerns this clonotype: Compared with germline, one end of the junction differs, possibly owing to a read error. The V and J genes are TRBV6-2 or TRBV6-3 and TRBJ1-1; D unresolved. The CDR3 contains 13 residues. CDR1 and CDR2 from the germline V gene are MNHEY and SVGEGT. The CDR3 loop reads CASSYSPNTKAFF. In DNA, the CDR3 is TGTGCCAGCAGTTACTCGCCGAACACTAAAGCTTTCTTT.

This clonotype was found many times. The V call is TRBV28, the J call TRBJ2-7, with TRBD2 identical over 7 bases. The CDR3 totals 20 residues. Germline V gene data show CDR1 as MDHEN and CDR2 as SYDVKM. V was pared by 5 bases and J by 0 bases, with 22 bases of the junction left unmatched. The CDR3 region has the DNA TGTGCCAGCAGTCCGACGACTTACAAGGGCCCGGCTAGCGGCTCCTACGAGCAGTACTTC. Translation: CASSPTTYKGPASGSYEQYF.

The CDR3 DNA follows: TGTGCCAGTAGCAAGCTCCGGGACAGGGGGCCTGGGGCCAACGTCCTGACTTTC. This encodes CASSKLRDRGPGANVLTF. The chain is built from TRBV19 and TRBJ2-6; 12 nucleotides line up with TRBD1. V shed 6 bases, J shed 2 bases, and the junction held 8 bases outside the gene matches. Germline loops: CDR1 LNHDA, CDR2 SQIVND (reference sequence). This CDR3 comprises 18 residues.

This clonotype occurred many times. The chain is built from TRBV3-1 and TRBJ2-7, with D unresolved. The CDR3 loop spans 13 amino acids. The germline V gene has CDR1 LGHDT and CDR2 YNNKEL (reference sequence). V was clipped by 4 bases and J by 0 bases, with 7 bases between them. The CDR3 DNA reads TGTGCCAGCAGCCGGCCTACCTCCTACGAGCAGTACTTC. Translated, it gives CASSRPTSYEQYF.

Many counts were recorded for this clonotype. The rearrangement joins TRBV6-1 to TRBJ1-2, with TRBD1 matching over 8 bases. Per the germline V gene, CDR1 is MNHNS and CDR2 is SASEGT. CDR3 size: 13 residues. J lost 3 bases, V lost 6 bases, and 3 bases had no gene match. The CDR3 region has the DNA TGTGCCAGCAGCGGACAGGGCGACTATGGCTACACCTTC. Its translation: CASSGQGDYGYTF.

Many counts were recorded for this clonotype. J is TRBJ1-2 and V is TRBV28; weak D call: TRBD1 (5 bases). V was shortened by 5 bases and J by 5 bases, with 18 bases between the two germline ends. The CDR3 is 15 residues long. The germline gives CDR1 MDHEN, CDR2 SYDVKM. Here the CDR3 reads CASSNERRGLYGYTF. The CDR3 DNA reads TGTGCCAGCAGTAACGAACGGAGGGGATTATATGGCTACACCTTC.